This T cell receptor beta chain was identified during a study of Ad26.COV2.S vaccination and SARS-CoV-2 variants. In the case of this clone: The antigen is undetermined.

V gave up 0 bases and J gave up 4 bases, with 15 bases separating them. Germline loops: CDR1 SGDLS, CDR2 YYNGEE. The CDR3 runs to 16 residues. Treatment of the sample: some 20 received Ad26.COV2.S at low or high dose, single or two shots; roughly five received placebo; per-sample allocation not given. It was on day 63 after the first vaccine or placebo injection that samples were taken. Whole-study results and caveats: Spike-specific TCR breadth was greater in vaccine than placebo recipients.

Sequencing used immunoSEQ multiplex PCR; TCRdb keeps in-frame clones, though not all of them. The sample includes 500,000 or so clones, around 88% of them seen just once. The clonotype was recovered from a person between 18 and 59 years old who received the Ad26.COV2.S COVID-19 vaccine or a placebo. The J gene is TRBJ2-3, the V gene TRBV9; no firm D call. Here the sequenced sample was peripheral blood, taken in a trial of Ad26.COV2.S vaccine versus placebo. CDR3 sequence reads: CASSVGPTPSADTQYF. In nucleotides, the CDR3 is TGTGCCAGCAGCGTAGGGCCCACCCCCAGCGCAGATACGCAGTATTTT. Full variable domain (rest looked up from reference TRBV9 and TRBJ2-3): DSGVTQTPKHLITATGQRVTLRCSPRSGDLSVYWYQQSLDQGLQFLIQYYNGEERAKGNILERFSAQQFPDLHSELNLSSLELGDSALYFCASSVGPTPSADTQYFGPGTRLTVL.